This T cell receptor (beta chain) comes out of a study of HIV-infected patients and healthy controls. Study-level results: Compared with controls, mean Gini indices were significantly raised in HIV-infected repertoires, possibly indicating oligoclonality. Donor HLA types were not determined in the study.

Alpha and beta constant-region primers primed reverse transcription of around 500 ng RNA. Using multiplexing indices, alpha and beta chain libraries were generated apart by chain-specific third strand synthesis. TCRdb processed the 5' RACE reads anew with MiXCR; each CDR3 protein has one entry. The data show over 9,000 distinct CDR3 sequences, with approximately 8% seen just once and 30% to 35% held by the top ten. The repertoire came from unfractionated whole blood and reflected all unsorted peripheral T cells. Germline CDR1 reads KGHSH; CDR2 reads LQKENI. The V gene lost 3 bases and the J gene lost 0 bases, with 14 bases spanning the gap. CDR3 length: 16 amino acids. This clonotype was found many times. What it recognizes is unknown.

J is TRBJ1-2 and V is TRBV18; D remains unclear. The starting material was blood, obtained before antiretroviral therapy. The receptor was derived from an adult with HIV infection. The donor label of this sample is uncertain. The CDR3 DNA reads TGTGCCAGCTCACCTAATTTGGGAGAAGCTAACTATGGCTACACCTTC. Its protein product is CASSPNLGEANYGYTF.